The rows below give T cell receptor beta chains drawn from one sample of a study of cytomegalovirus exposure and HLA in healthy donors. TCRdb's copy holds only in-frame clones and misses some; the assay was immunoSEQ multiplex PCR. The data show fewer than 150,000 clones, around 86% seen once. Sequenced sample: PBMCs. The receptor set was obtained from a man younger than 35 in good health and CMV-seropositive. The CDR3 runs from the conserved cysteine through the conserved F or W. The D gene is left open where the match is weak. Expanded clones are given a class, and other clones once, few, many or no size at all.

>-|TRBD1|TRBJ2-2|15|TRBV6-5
TGTGCCAGCAGTTCTAGACAGGGTTGGACCGGGGAGCTGTTTTTT
CASSSRQGWTGELFF
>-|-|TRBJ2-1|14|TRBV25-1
TGTGCCAGCAGTGTGATCAGGGAGGACAATGAGCAGTTCTTC
CASSVIREDNEQFF
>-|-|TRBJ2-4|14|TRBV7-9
TGTGCCAGCAGCTTAGCGCCGGGGTCAAACATTCAGTACTTC
CASSLAPGSNIQYF
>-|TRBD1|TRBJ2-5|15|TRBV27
TGTGCCAGCAGTTTATCGTGGACAGGGTCTGGGACCCAGTACTTC
CASSLSWTGSGTQYF
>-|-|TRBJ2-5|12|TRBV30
TGTGCCTGGGGAGGCGGGATGGGGACCCAGTACTTC
CAWGGGMGTQYF
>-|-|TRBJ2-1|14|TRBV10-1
TGCGCCAGCAGTGGACGGCAGGACTACAATGAGCAGTTCTTC
CASSGRQDYNEQFF
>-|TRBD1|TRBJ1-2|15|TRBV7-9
TGTGCCAGCAGCTCCCCGGACAGGGGACACTATGGCTACACCTTC
CASSSPDRGHYGYTF
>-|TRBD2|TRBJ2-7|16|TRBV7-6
TGTGCCAGCAGCTTAGGACTAGCGGGGGACGCCTACGAGCAGTACTTC
CASSLGLAGDAYEQYF
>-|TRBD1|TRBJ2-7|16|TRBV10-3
TGTGCCATCAGTGAGTCGTCGACAGGGGGCCCCTACGAGCAGTACTTC
CAISESSTGGPYEQYF
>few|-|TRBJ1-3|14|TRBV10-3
TGTGCCATCAGTGAGGGCAGCTCTGGAAACACCATATATTTT
CAISEGSSGNTIYF
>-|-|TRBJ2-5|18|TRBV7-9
TGTGCCAGCAGCGTTTCTAGTTTCACTAAGCAGTCCCAAGAGACCCAGTACTTC
CASSVSSFTKQSQETQYF
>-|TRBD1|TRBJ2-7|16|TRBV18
TGTGCCAGCTCACGCGACAGGGCAAGGCGTTCCTACGAGCAGTACTTC
CASSRDRARRSYEQYF
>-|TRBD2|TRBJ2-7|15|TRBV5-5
TGTGCCAGCAGCTTGTTGGTAGCGGGAACCCACGAGCAGTACTTC
CASSLLVAGTHEQYF
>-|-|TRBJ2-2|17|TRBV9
TGTGCCAGCAGCGTAATGTCGGGGATATTCGACGCCGGGGAGCTGTTTTTT
CASSVMSGIFDAGELFF
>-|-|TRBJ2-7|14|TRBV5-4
TGTGCCAGCAGCCTCTCCCACGGCTCCTACGAGCAGTACTTC
CASSLSHGSYEQYF
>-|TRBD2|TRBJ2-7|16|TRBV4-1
TGCGCCAGCAGCCAACTCTCTAGCGGGAGGGCCTACGAGCAGTACTTC
CASSQLSSGRAYEQYF
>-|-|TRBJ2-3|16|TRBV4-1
TGCGCCAGCAGCCAAGAGGGCCCTAGCAGTCCAGATACGCAGTATTTT
CASSQEGPSSPDTQYF
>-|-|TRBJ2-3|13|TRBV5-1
TGCGCCAGCAGCTTAAGCATAGCTGATACGCAGTATTTT
CASSLSIADTQYF
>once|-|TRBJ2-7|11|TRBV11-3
TGTGCCAGCCGGACTTGTTACGAGCAGTACTTC
CASRTCYEQYF
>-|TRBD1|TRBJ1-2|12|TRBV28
TGTGCCAGCAAGACAGGGGTGGGTGGCTACACCTTC
CASKTGVGGYTF
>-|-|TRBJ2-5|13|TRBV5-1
TGCGCCAGCAGCTTGGGCGGGGCCGAGGCCCAGTACTTC
CASSLGGAEAQYF
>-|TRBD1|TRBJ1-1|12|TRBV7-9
TGTGCCAGCAGCTTACCAGGGGGCCTGTCTTTCTTT
CASSLPGGLSFF
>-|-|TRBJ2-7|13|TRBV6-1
TGTGCCAGCAGTGAAGTGGACTACTACGAGCAGTACTTC
CASSEVDYYEQYF
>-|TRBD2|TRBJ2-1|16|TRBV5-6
TGTGCCAGCAGCCACCGGGGACTAGCGGGAAGACATGAGCAGTTCTTC
CASSHRGLAGRHEQFF
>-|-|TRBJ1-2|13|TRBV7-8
TGTGCCAGCAGCTTAGCGCCGGGTTATGGCTACACCTTC
CASSLAPGYGYTF
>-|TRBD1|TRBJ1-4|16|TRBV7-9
TGTGCCAGCAGCTTGGGACAGGGGGTAGCTAATGAAAAACTGTTTTTT
CASSLGQGVANEKLFF